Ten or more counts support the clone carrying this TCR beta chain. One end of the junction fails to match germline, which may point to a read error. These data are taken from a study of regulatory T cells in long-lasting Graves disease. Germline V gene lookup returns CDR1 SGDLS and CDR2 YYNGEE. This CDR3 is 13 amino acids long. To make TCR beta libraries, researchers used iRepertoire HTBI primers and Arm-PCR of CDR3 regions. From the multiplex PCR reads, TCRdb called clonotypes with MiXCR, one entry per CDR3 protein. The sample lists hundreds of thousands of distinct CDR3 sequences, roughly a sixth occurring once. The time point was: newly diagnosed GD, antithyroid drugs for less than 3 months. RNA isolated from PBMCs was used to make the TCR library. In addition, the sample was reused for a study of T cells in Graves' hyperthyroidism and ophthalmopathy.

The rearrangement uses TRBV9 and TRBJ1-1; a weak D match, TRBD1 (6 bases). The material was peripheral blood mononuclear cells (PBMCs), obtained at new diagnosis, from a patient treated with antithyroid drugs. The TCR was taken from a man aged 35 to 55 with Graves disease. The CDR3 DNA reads TGCGCCAGCAGCGCGGGACAGAACACTGAAGCTTTCTTT. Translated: CASSAGQNTEAFF.